This TCR beta chain was found in a study of cytomegalovirus exposure and HLA in healthy donors. TCRdb's copy holds only in-frame clones and misses some; the assay was immunoSEQ multiplex PCR. The sample records tens of thousands of clones, approximately 95% being singletons. This CDR3 region has 12 residues. CDR1 is KGHSH and CDR2 is LQKENI in the germline V gene. V trimming: 4 bases; J trimming: 8 bases; junction bases outside the gene matches: 3. The TCR comes from a man younger than 30 in good health and CMV-seropositive. Sequencing was done on a sample of PBMCs. V is TRBV18 and J is TRBJ1-2, with TRBD1 identical over 8 bases. The CDR3 bases are TGTGCCAGCTCACTGACAGGGGACGGCTACACCTTC. Translating gives CASSLTGDGYTF.